Following are 23 T cell receptor beta chains from one sample sequenced in a study of shared clonotypes between healthy human individuals. Method: immunoSEQ multiplex PCR; TCRdb's copy keeps in-frame clones and lacks some. The sample shows 1.6 million or so clones, approximately 98.5% of them seen only once. Sequenced material: naive CD4+ T cells sorted from blood. Subset meaning: CD45RA+ positively selected. Receptors originate from a man aged 30 to 39 in good health.

CDR3 DNA: TGTGCCATTCAGTCAGGGGGAAAAGAGACCCAGTACTTC. This sequence encodes CAIQSGGKETQYF. The gene calls are TRBV28 and TRBJ2-5, with TRBD1 matching 7 bases. The germline V gene encodes CDR1 MDHEN and CDR2 SYDVKM. This CDR3 is 13 amino acids long. J was trimmed by 3 bases and V by 10 bases; bases with no gene match: 8.

The V call is TRBV9, the J call TRBJ2-7, with TRBD2 matching over 7 bases. The V gene end was trimmed by 0 bases and the J gene end by 2 bases; junction bases not matched to a gene: 5. The CDR3 consists of 15 residues. Per the germline V gene, CDR1 is SGDLS and CDR2 is YYNGEE. The CDR3 DNA sequence: TGTGCCAGCAGCGTAGGGGGGGGAGCGGCCTACGAGCAGTACTTC. Translated, it gives CASSVGGGAAYEQYF.

This chain connects TRBV25-1 to TRBJ2-1; 8 bases line up with TRBD2. Germline assignment: CDR1 MGHDK and CDR2 SYGVNS. CDR3 length: 16 residues. Unmatched junction bases numbered 12, after V lost 3 bases and J lost 8 bases. The DNA of the CDR3 is TGTGCCAGCAGTGATTCCGGGAGGGATGTATTCCATGAGCAGTTCTTC. This encodes CASSDSGRDVFHEQFF.

The chain has TRBV7-6 and TRBJ2-1; TRBD2 matches at 7 bases. The CDR3 has 14 amino acids. Trimming cost V 1 base and J 5 bases; bases outside gene matches: 2. Germline values: CDR1 SGHVS, CDR2 FNYEAQ. The CDR3 DNA sequence: TGTGCCAGCAGCTTAGGTGGGACTAACAATGAGCAGTTCTTC. Translation: CASSLGGTNNEQFF.

The chain employs TRBV9 and TRBJ2-3, with a weak D call TRBD2 (6 bases). The germline CDR1 and CDR2 sequences are SGDLS and YYNGEE. The CDR3 covers 14 residues. V shed 0 bases and J shed 5 bases, with 10 bases lying between them. The DNA of the CDR3 is TGTGCCAGCAGCGTAGCGGGAGTGGTAGATACGCAGTATTTT. Its translation is CASSVAGVVDTQYF.

The V gene is TRBV5-4, the J gene TRBJ2-7, with 11 bases that match TRBD2. Losses at the gene ends were 2 bases for V and 2 bases for J; bases not matched to a gene: 3. CDR3 length: 15 residues. The V gene's germline CDR1 is SGHNT and CDR2 YYREEE (reference sequence). The CDR3 sequence is CASSLGLAGPYEQYF. The DNA for the CDR3 is TGTGCCAGCAGCTTAGGACTAGCGGGCCCCTACGAGCAGTACTTC.

This chain links TRBV18 with TRBJ1-1; D gene unclear. The CDR3 covers 15 residues. Trimming pared 2 bases from V and 2 bases from J, leaving 12 bases between. Germline assignment: CDR1 KGHSH and CDR2 LQKENI. The CDR3 DNA reads as TGTGCCAGCTCACCAAAAAGCGAGTACAACACTGAAGCTTTCTTT. Its protein product is CASSPKSEYNTEAFF.

The J gene is TRBJ1-1, the V gene TRBV30; D is ambiguous. V dropped 2 bases and J dropped 0 bases, with 10 bases sitting between them. Germline assignment: CDR1 GTSNPN and CDR2 SVGIG (reference sequence). CDR3 size: 14 residues. The CDR3 DNA sequence: TGTGCCTGGAGTATACGGCCTATGAACACTGAAGCTTTCTTT. Translation: CAWSIRPMNTEAFF.

The rearrangement links TRBV29-1 to TRBJ2-3; D is unclear. The CDR3 is made up of 13 amino acids. V was trimmed by 1 base and J by 1 base, leaving 6 bases between them. Germline CDR1 and CDR2: SQVTM and ANQGSEA. The DNA for the CDR3 is TGCAGCGTTGAAGGGGTAGGCACAGATACGCAGTATTTT. This encodes CSVEGVGTDTQYF.

The rearrangement links TRBV7-9 to TRBJ2-1, with unresolved D. V shed 5 bases and J shed 6 bases, with 11 bases lying between them. In germline, CDR1 is SEHNR, CDR2 FQNEAQ (reference sequence). This CDR3 has 13 amino acids. The CDR3 DNA reads TGTGCCAGCAGCCCGATCGATCTCAATGAGCAGTTCTTC. It translates to CASSPIDLNEQFF.

V and J are TRBV28 and TRBJ2-7; D uncertain. The V gene lost 3 bases and the J gene lost 5 bases, with 8 bases spanning the gap. Per germline, CDR1 MDHEN and CDR2 SYDVKM. The CDR3 is 12 residues long. CDR3 DNA: TGTGCCAGCAGTTTTGTCCAAAACGAGCAGTACTTC. Amino acids: CASSFVQNEQYF.

This rearrangement joins TRBV18 to TRBJ2-1; 8 bases line up with TRBD1. V gave up 2 bases and J gave up 5 bases; unmatched junction bases: 14. The CDR3 is 18 residues long. Looked up from germline, CDR1 is KGHSH and CDR2 is LQKENI. This CDR3 reads CASSPDRWTGSRNNEQFF. CDR3 DNA sequence: TGTGCCAGCTCACCAGATCGTTGGACAGGGTCTCGTAACAATGAGCAGTTCTTC.

J is TRBJ1-3 and V is TRBV7-8; 7 bases are shared with TRBD1. This CDR3 has 18 residues. The germline gives CDR1 SGHVS, CDR2 FQNEAQ. Losses at the gene ends were 2 bases for V and 1 base for J; bases not matched to a gene: 11. CDR3 sequence reads: CASSLRTRQGGSGNTIYF. CDR3 in DNA: TGTGCCAGCAGCTTAAGAACTCGACAGGGTGGATCTGGAAACACCATATATTTT.

This chain connects TRBV27 to TRBJ2-3; TRBD2 might be the D (6 bases). The V gene's germline CDR1 is MNHEY and CDR2 SMNVEV (reference sequence). Trimming stripped 5 bases from V and 3 bases from J, with 18 bases between. The CDR3 covers 16 residues. CDR3 region: CASSGLRRGSTDTQYF. The CDR3 nucleotides read TGTGCCAGCAGTGGCTTGAGGAGGGGTTCGACAGATACGCAGTATTTT.

The chain joins TRBV5-1 to TRBJ1-1, with TRBD1 matching over 10 bases. The CDR3 has 17 residues. Per germline, CDR1 SGHRS and CDR2 YFSETQ. The J segment lost 0 bases and the V segment lost 4 bases, leaving 9 bases of the junction unmatched. Here the CDR3 DNA reads TGCGCCAGCAGCACCCGGGACAGGGGCGGGATGAACACTGAAGCTTTCTTT. This encodes CASSTRDRGGMNTEAFF.

This clone was detected once. The CDR3 region has the DNA TGTGCCAGCACTAGTCCCACCGGGACTCCCTACAATGAGCAGTTCTTC. It is translated as CASTSPTGTPYNEQFF. The V gene is TRBV7-2, the J gene TRBJ2-1; a weak D match, TRBD2 (6 bases). The CDR3 loop spans 16 amino acids. The V gene lost 7 bases and the J gene lost 2 bases, with 18 bases spanning the gap. Germline V gene lookup returns CDR1 SGHTA and CDR2 FQGNSA.

The V call is TRBV29-1, the J call TRBJ2-1; no clear D. Germline loops: CDR1 SQVTM, CDR2 ANQGSEA. This CDR3 spans 12 amino acids. V lost 5 bases and J lost 6, with 11 bases in between. The CDR3: CSVLKGSNEQFF. Here the CDR3 DNA reads TGCAGCGTTCTTAAAGGTTCCAATGAGCAGTTCTTC.

The chain joins TRBV6-1 to TRBJ1-5; D unresolved. CDR3 length: 15 residues. Germline CDR1 and CDR2: MNHNS and SASEGT. Trimming removed 0 bases at V and 2 bases at J, with 8 bases between. CDR3 DNA sequence: TGTGCCAGCAGTGAAGCGGACGGACGCAATCAGCCCCAGCATTTT. It specifies CASSEADGRNQPQHF.

This chain uses TRBV6-5 with TRBJ2-7; tentative D call: TRBD2 (6 bases). CDR3 length: 13 residues. Germline CDR1 MNHEY, CDR2 SVGAGI. The V end was cut by 2 bases, the J end by 7 bases, with 12 bases between. In DNA form, the CDR3 reads TGTGCCAGCAGTTACCTTGGGGGAGGTGAGCAGTACTTC. Protein product: CASSYLGGGEQYF.

This sequence joins TRBV7-9 and TRBJ2-3; 10 bases are a match to TRBD2. The V segment lost 3 bases and the J segment 6 bases; nucleotides outside the gene matches: 15. From germline, CDR1 is SEHNR and CDR2 FQNEAQ (reference sequence). The CDR3 extends over 18 amino acids. The CDR3 loop reads CASSLWLAGVVRADTQYF. DNA of the CDR3: TGTGCCAGCAGCTTGTGGCTAGCGGGAGTGGTAAGGGCCGATACGCAGTATTTT.

The chain couples TRBV5-1 to TRBJ2-7, with 11 bases fitting TRBD2. CDR3 length equals 15 residues. V was pared by 1 base and J by 7 bases, with 7 bases of the junction left unmatched. Germline loops: CDR1 SGHRS, CDR2 YFSETQ. The DNA of the CDR3 is TGCGCCAGCAGCTTGAAGCTAGCGGGAGGTGCGGAGCAGTACTTC. The encoded protein is CASSLKLAGGAEQYF.

The chain combines TRBV7-6 with TRBJ2-2, with no clear D. This CDR3 region has 17 residues. Per the germline V gene, CDR1 is SGHVS and CDR2 is FNYEAQ. The V end was cut by 0 bases, the J end by 4 bases, with 15 bases between. This CDR3 is CASSLAGPTMLTGELFF. The CDR3 DNA sequence: TGTGCCAGCAGCTTAGCGGGCCCCACAATGCTCACCGGGGAGCTGTTTTTT.

This clone has only one observation. The J gene is TRBJ2-1, the V gene TRBV27, with TRBD2 matching 11 bases. The germline CDR1 and CDR2 sequences are MNHEY and SMNVEV (reference sequence). V was pared by 2 bases and J by 5 bases, with 11 bases of the junction left unmatched. This CDR3 is built from 18 residues. CDR3 DNA sequence: TGTGCCAGCAGTTTAGGGCTCAGAACTAGCGGGGGTGACAATGAGCAGTTCTTC. This codes for CASSLGLRTSGGDNEQFF.